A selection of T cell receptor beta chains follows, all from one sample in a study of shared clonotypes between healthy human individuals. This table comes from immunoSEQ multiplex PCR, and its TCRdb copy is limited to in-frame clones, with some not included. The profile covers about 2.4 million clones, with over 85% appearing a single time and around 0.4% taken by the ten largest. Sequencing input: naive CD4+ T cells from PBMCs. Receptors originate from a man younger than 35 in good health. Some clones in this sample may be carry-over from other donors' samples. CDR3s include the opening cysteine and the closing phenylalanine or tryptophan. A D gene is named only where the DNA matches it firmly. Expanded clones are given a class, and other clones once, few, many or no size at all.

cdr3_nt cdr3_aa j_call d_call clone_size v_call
TGTGCCATCGGGAGGACTAGCGGGGTATATGAGCAGTTCTTC CAIGRTSGVYEQFF TRBJ2-1 TRBD2 once TRBV10-3
TGTGCCAGCTCCCTTCGACTAGCGGGAGGGGGGAGCTCCTACAATGAGCAGTTCTTC CASSLRLAGGGSSYNEQFF TRBJ2-1 TRBD2 - TRBV18
TGTGCCAGCAGCTTAGTGACAGGTTTTGAGGGCTACACCTTC CASSLVTGFEGYTF TRBJ1-2 - - TRBV7-2
TGCGCCAGCAGACGAGGGGGCGCCAATGAGCAGTTCTTC CASRRGGANEQFF TRBJ2-1 TRBD1 - TRBV5-1
TGTGCCAGCAGTTTGGGGGTGGGCTACACCTTC CASSLGVGYTF TRBJ1-2 - - TRBV27
TGTGCCAGCAGCTGGGAGCGGGACCGCGATTACAATGAGCAGTTCTTC CASSWERDRDYNEQFF TRBJ2-1 TRBD2 - TRBV13
TGCGCCAGCAGCCAAACCCATGGTGAAGCTTTCTTT CASSQTHGEAFF TRBJ1-1 - - TRBV5-1
TGCGCCAGCAGTTCGCACCCGGGCCCTGAGGCGCAGTTCTTC CASSSHPGPEAQFF TRBJ2-1 - - TRBV23-1
TGTGCCAGCAGTTGGAGACAGGGAGCCACAGATACGCAGTATTTT CASSWRQGATDTQYF TRBJ2-3 TRBD1 - TRBV6-6
TGTGCCAGCAGCTTGGAGAAGTCCCAGCATTTT CASSLEKSQHF TRBJ1-5 - - TRBV7-2
TGTGCCAGTAGGGGCAGAACGAACACCGGGGAGCTGTTTTTT CASRGRTNTGELFF TRBJ2-2 - - TRBV19
TGTGCCAGCAGCTCTCGAGCGGGACAGCAGTTCTTC CASSSRAGQQFF TRBJ2-1 TRBD2 - TRBV9
TGTGCCAGCAGCTTGGCCCTCACCACTGGGGCCAACGTCCTGACTTTC CASSLALTTGANVLTF TRBJ2-6 - - TRBV5-4
TGTGCCAGCAGCCCTAGTCAGGGGGGGAATGAAAAACTGTTTTTT CASSPSQGGNEKLFF TRBJ1-4 TRBD1 - TRBV5-5
TGTGCCAGCAGCAAAAGAAGAGGAGGGTCTAACTATGGCTACACCTTC CASSKRRGGSNYGYTF TRBJ1-2 - - TRBV21-1
TGTGCCAGCAACTGGGCGGCCGATTCACTGTCCTACGAGCAGTACTTC CASNWAADSLSYEQYF TRBJ2-7 - once TRBV11-3
TGCGCCAGCAGCTTGTTGTCCGAATCTAACTATGGCTACACCTTC CASSLLSESNYGYTF TRBJ1-2 - once TRBV5-1
TGTGCCAGCAGACAAAGGACAGGCGGGGACACTGAAGCTTTCTTT CASRQRTGGDTEAFF TRBJ1-1 TRBD1 - TRBV5-8
TGTGCCACCAGCAAAGGTGGGGCAGGGCAATTTAACGAGCAGTACTTC CATSKGGAGQFNEQYF TRBJ2-7 - - TRBV15
TGTGCCAGCAGTACCAACAACAGGAATGAGCAGTTCTTC CASSTNNRNEQFF TRBJ2-1 - - TRBV5-5
TGTGCCAGCAGTACCACCCAAACTAGCGGGAGAACAGATACGCAGTATTTT CASSTTQTSGRTDTQYF TRBJ2-3 TRBD2 once TRBV5-5
TGCGCCAGCAGCGCGTCAGAGAATTCACCCCTCCACTTT CASSASENSPLHF TRBJ1-6 - - TRBV5-1
TGTGCCACCAGCAGAATTGGACAGGGGGCATCCTACGAGCAGTACTTC CATSRIGQGASYEQYF TRBJ2-7 TRBD1 - TRBV15
TGCGCCAGCAGCCCGGACTGGGGACCCTCGGGGGGCGACGAGCAGTACTTC CASSPDWGPSGGDEQYF TRBJ2-7 - - TRBV5-1
TGTGCCAGCAGCTTAAGGGATTCCAACACTGAAGCTTTCTTT CASSLRDSNTEAFF TRBJ1-1 - - TRBV5-5
TGCAGCGTTGGGGACAGGGGGAACACCGGGGAGCTGTTTTTT CSVGDRGNTGELFF TRBJ2-2 TRBD1 - TRBV29-1
TGTGCCAGCAGCCTGACAGGAGCTAGCAATCAGCCCCAGCATTTT CASSLTGASNQPQHF TRBJ1-5 - - TRBV7-2
TGCGCCAGCAGCCAACCGGCTAGCGGGAGAGGAAATACGCAGTATTTT CASSQPASGRGNTQYF TRBJ2-3 TRBD2 - TRBV4-1
TGTGCCAGCAGCGTAGTTCAGGGGACCAGACTTTCCACTGGGACGCAGTATTTT CASSVVQGTRLSTGTQYF TRBJ2-3 - - TRBV9